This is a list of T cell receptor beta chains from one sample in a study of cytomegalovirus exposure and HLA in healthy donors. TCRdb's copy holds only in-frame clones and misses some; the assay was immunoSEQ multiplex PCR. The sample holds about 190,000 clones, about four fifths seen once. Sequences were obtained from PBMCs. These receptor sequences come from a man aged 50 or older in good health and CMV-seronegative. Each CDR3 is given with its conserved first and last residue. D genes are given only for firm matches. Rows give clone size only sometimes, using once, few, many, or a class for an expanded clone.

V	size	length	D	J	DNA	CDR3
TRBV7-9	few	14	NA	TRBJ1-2	TGTGCCAGCAGCTCAAACGGACAGATTTATGGCTACACCTTC	CASSSNGQIYGYTF
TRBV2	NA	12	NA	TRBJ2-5	TGTGCCAGCAAGGGGGAGTGGGAGACCCAGTACTTC	CASKGEWETQYF
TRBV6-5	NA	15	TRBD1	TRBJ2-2	TGTGCCAGCAGCGTAAAAAACAGGGGATTCGGGGAGCTGTTTTTT	CASSVKNRGFGELFF
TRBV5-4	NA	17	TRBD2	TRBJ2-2	TGTGCCAGCAGCGAAGCGACTAGCGGGAGGATCACCGGGGAGCTGTTTTTT	CASSEATSGRITGELFF
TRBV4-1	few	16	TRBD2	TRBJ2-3	TGCGCCAGCAGCCAATCGGGGGAGGGGTACCCAGATACGCAGTATTTT	CASSQSGEGYPDTQYF
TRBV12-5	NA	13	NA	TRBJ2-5	TGTGCTAGTGGTTTGAGTAGCCAAGAGACCCAGTACTTC	CASGLSSQETQYF
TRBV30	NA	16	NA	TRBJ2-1	TGTGCCTGGAGTGTACCCGGAGCGAGGGCCTACAATGAGCAGTTCTTC	CAWSVPGARAYNEQFF
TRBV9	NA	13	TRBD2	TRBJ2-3	TGTGCCAGCAGCGTAGCTGGAGCGGGGGCGCAGTATTTT	CASSVAGAGAQYF
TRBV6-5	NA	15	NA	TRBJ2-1	TGTGCCAGCAGTTACTCGAAGAACAAATACAATGAGCAGTTCTTC	CASSYSKNKYNEQFF
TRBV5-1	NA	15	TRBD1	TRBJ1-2	TGCGCCAGCAGCCTGAGGATCCGACAGGGGGCACGCTACACCTTC	CASSLRIRQGARYTF
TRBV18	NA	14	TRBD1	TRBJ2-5	TGTGCCAGCTCACCGGGACAGGGAACGCGGACCCAGTACTTC	CASSPGQGTRTQYF
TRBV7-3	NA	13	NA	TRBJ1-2	TGTGCCAGCAGCTTCAGCGGCGCCGATGGCTACACCTTC	CASSFSGADGYTF
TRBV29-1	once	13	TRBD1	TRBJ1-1	TGCAGCGTTGACGGACAGGGGGCCCATGAAGCTTTCTTT	CSVDGQGAHEAFF
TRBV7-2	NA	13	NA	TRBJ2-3	TGTGCCAGCAGCCCAGGACAGTTGGGTACGCAGTATTTT	CASSPGQLGTQYF
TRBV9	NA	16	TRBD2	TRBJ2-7	TGTGCCAGCAGCGAGGGACTAGCGGGGGCTCCGACCCGGCAGTACTTC	CASSEGLAGAPTRQYF
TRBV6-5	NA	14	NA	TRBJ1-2	TGTGCCAGCAGACGACCCAGAGGAAACTATGGCTACACCTTC	CASRRPRGNYGYTF
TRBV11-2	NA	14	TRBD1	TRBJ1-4	TGTGCCAGCAGCCCAGGACAGGGGAATGAAAAACTGTTTTTT	CASSPGQGNEKLFF
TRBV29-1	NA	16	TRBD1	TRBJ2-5	TGCAGCGCTGGACAGGGGGTGGGATTCGGCCAAGAGACCCAGTACTTC	CSAGQGVGFGQETQYF
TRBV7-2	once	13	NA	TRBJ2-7	TGTGCCAGCAGCCCCGGATACGGGTACGAGCAGTACTTC	CASSPGYGYEQYF
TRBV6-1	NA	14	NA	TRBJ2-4	TGTGCCAGCAACCACTCGGGGGCCAAAAACATTCAGTACTTC	CASNHSGAKNIQYF
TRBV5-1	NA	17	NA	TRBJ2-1	TGCGCCAGCAGCTTGTGGGGGGGGCAAGACCTGGGAAATGAGCAGTTCTTC	CASSLWGGQDLGNEQFF
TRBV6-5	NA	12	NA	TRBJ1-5	TGTGCCAGCAGGACGGTAACGACAGCCCAGCATTTT	CASRTVTTAQHF
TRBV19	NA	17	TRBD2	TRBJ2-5	TGTGCCAGTAGTTCAACCGACCAGGGACTAGGTGGGGAGACCCAGTACTTC	CASSSTDQGLGGETQYF
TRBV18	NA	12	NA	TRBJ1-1	TGTGCCAGCTCACCACCAACAGGGGAAGCTTTCTTT	CASSPPTGEAFF
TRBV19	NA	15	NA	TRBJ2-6	TGTGCCAGTAGTGTGACAGGCTCTGGGGCCAACGTCCTGACTTTC	CASSVTGSGANVLTF
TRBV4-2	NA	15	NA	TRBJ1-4	TGTGCCAGCAGCCAAGTCAGGGTGGGTGGTGAAAAACTGTTTTTT	CASSQVRVGGEKLFF
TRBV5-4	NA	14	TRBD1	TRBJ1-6	TGTGCCAGCAGAATTGACAGGGGAGGCTCACCCCTCCACTTT	CASRIDRGGSPLHF
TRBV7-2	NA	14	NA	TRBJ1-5	TGTGCCAGCAGCTCCTCGGAGGGCAGTCAGCCCCAGCATTTT	CASSSSEGSQPQHF
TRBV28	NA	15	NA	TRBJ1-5	TGTGCCAGCAGTCAGGGGTGGGCAAGCAATCAGCCCCAGCATTTT	CASSQGWASNQPQHF
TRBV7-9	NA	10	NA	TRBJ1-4	TGTGCCAGCAGCGCGGAAAAACTGTTTTTT	CASSAEKLFF
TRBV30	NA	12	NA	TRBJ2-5	TGTGCCTGGGTGATAGGCGGGGAGACCCAGTACTTC	CAWVIGGETQYF
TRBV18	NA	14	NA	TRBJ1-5	TGTGCCAGCTCACCCGGGATTAGCAATCAGCCCCAGCATTTT	CASSPGISNQPQHF